Shown below are 25 T cell receptor beta chains from a single sample sequenced in a study of Ad26.COV2.S vaccination and SARS-CoV-2 variants. The treatment: some 19 received Ad26.COV2.S at low or high dose, single or two shots; roughly five received placebo; per-sample allocation not given. After the first vaccine or placebo injection, samples were drawn on day 63. TCRdb keeps only in-frame clones here, not all; method: immunoSEQ multiplex PCR. There are about half a million clones in the sample; 80% to 90% occur only once, and 1.5% to 2% lies in the top ten. Sequencing was performed on peripheral blood, taken in a trial of Ad26.COV2.S vaccine versus placebo. Every receptor here comes from a person aged 18-65 years who received the Ad26.COV2.S COVID-19 vaccine or a placebo.

V gene TRBV18 combines with J gene TRBJ2-1; D unclear. Trimming left V 4 bases short and J 8 bases short, with 15 bases between. This CDR3 is 14 amino acids long. Per germline, CDR1 KGHSH and CDR2 LQKENI. The CDR3 bases are TGTGCCAGCTCACAATTAGTAGATTTGGATGAGCAGTTCTTC. As protein: CASSQLVDLDEQFF.

J is TRBJ2-1 and V is TRBV6-5; D is uncertain. The CDR3 has 14 amino acids. Germline CDR1 is MNHEY and CDR2 is SVGAGI. CDR3 in amino acids: CASVARSSYNEQFF. Written as DNA, the CDR3 is TGTGCTTCCGTGGCGCGGAGCTCCTACAATGAGCAGTTCTTC.

V is TRBV5-1 and J is TRBJ1-1, with D perhaps matching TRBD1 (6 bases). From germline, CDR1 is SGHRS and CDR2 YFSETQ. This CDR3 is built from 14 residues. The germline V and J ends were trimmed by 4 bases and 1 base, with 11 bases remaining between them. Written as DNA, the CDR3 is TGCGCCAGCAGCCCCGGACAGCCGAACACTGAAGCTTTCTTT. Translating gives CASSPGQPNTEAFF.

V is TRBV2 and J is TRBJ1-1, with 7 bases matching TRBD1. From germline, CDR1 is SNHLY and CDR2 FYNNEI. J gave up 1 base and V 7 bases, and 9 bases lay outside the gene matches. The CDR3 length is 15 residues. CDR3 sequence (DNA): TGTGCCAGCACCCCACAGGGGATTCGGAACACTGAAGCTTTCTTT. Protein product: CASTPQGIRNTEAFF.

The chain joins TRBV4-1 to TRBJ1-2; TRBD1 aligns across 7 bases. V was clipped by 0 bases and J by 0 bases; unmatched bases: 4. The germline gives CDR1 MGHRA, CDR2 YSYEKL. The CDR3 is made up of 16 amino acids. CDR3 nucleotide sequence: TGCGCCAGCAGCCAAGAAGGGGGCGCGTCTAACTATGGCTACACCTTC. Translation: CASSQEGGASNYGYTF.

The V and J genes are TRBV7-6 and TRBJ2-5; D is uncertain. Trimming took 5 bases from V and 4 from J, leaving 8 bases between them. Per the germline V gene, CDR1 is SGHVS and CDR2 is FNYEAQ. This CDR3 has 12 amino acids. The CDR3 loop reads CASSTRTETQYF. The DNA of the CDR3 is TGTGCCAGCAGCACACGAACAGAGACCCAGTACTTC.

This chain links TRBV3-1 (or the pseudogene TRBV3-2) with TRBJ2-3; 12 nucleotides align to TRBD2. CDR3 size: 16 residues. Unmatched junction bases numbered 4, after V lost 4 bases and J lost 2 bases. CDR1 LGHDT and CDR2 YNNKEL come from the germline V gene (reference sequence). The CDR3 bases are TGTGCCAGCAGCCGTGGACTAGCGGGACCCACAGATACGCAGTATTTT. This sequence encodes CASSRGLAGPTDTQYF.

J is TRBJ1-1 and V is TRBV5-1; no clear D gene. This CDR3 is 14 amino acids long. V lost 1 base and J lost 1, with 8 bases in between. Germline V gene sequence: CDR1 SGHRS, CDR2 YFSETQ. The CDR3: CASSLYTSNTEAFF. DNA for the CDR3: TGCGCCAGCAGCTTGTACACCTCGAACACTGAAGCTTTCTTT.

The genes are TRBV6-5 and TRBJ1-2; 8 bases line up with TRBD1. J was trimmed by 4 bases and V by 4 bases; bases with no gene match: 8. Germline CDR1 is MNHEY and CDR2 is SVGAGI. The length of the CDR3 is 15 residues. The chain's CDR3 is CASSSRTGLAYGYTF. CDR3 nucleotides: TGTGCCAGCAGTTCAAGGACAGGGTTGGCCTATGGCTACACCTTC.

The chain links TRBV16 to TRBJ2-1, with D perhaps matching TRBD2 (6 bases). Germline V gene sequence: CDR1 KGHSY, CDR2 FQNENV. There are 15 residues in the CDR3. V dropped 4 bases and J dropped 7 bases, with 17 bases sitting between them. CDR3 sequence: CASSPLGAGSNEQFF. The CDR3 DNA follows: TGTGCCAGCAGCCCACTAGGGGCGGGGTCGAATGAGCAGTTCTTC.

The CDR3 loop is CASSLVPTSGRPYEQYF. As DNA, the CDR3 is TGTGCCAGCAGCTTAGTGCCCACTAGCGGAAGACCCTACGAGCAGTACTTC. The chain carries TRBV7-8 and TRBJ2-7, with 8 bases lining up with TRBD2. J lost 2 bases, V lost 1 base, and 10 bases had no gene match. Germline assignment: CDR1 SGHVS and CDR2 FQNEAQ. The CDR3 is 17 amino acids.

J is TRBJ2-7 and V is TRBV19; D uncertain. The CDR3 runs to 13 residues. The germline V gene has CDR1 LNHDA and CDR2 SQIVND (reference sequence). Deletions cut 10 bases from V and 6 bases from J, with 19 bases between. The CDR3 DNA is TGTGCCACAACCCGGGCCCGAGGCGGCGAGCAGTACTTC. Protein product: CATTRARGGEQYF.

The CDR3 loop reads CASSVGEGRSVLAGGEFF. The CDR3 region has the DNA TGTGCCAGCAGCGTAGGGGAGGGCAGGAGTGTCCTAGCGGGAGGGGAGTTCTTC. V is TRBV9 and J is TRBJ2-1; 12 bases fit TRBD2. Germline V gene data show CDR1 as SGDLS and CDR2 as YYNGEE. The CDR3 runs 18 residues. V dropped 0 bases and J dropped 14; count of bases not matched to a gene: 18.

This chain joins TRBV28 and TRBJ2-5; D is perhaps TRBD2 (6 bases). The CDR3 covers 12 residues. Germline V gene sequence: CDR1 MDHEN, CDR2 SYDVKM. The V end lost 10 bases, the J end lost 0 bases, and 9 bases lay between the germline ends. In DNA form, the CDR3 reads TGTGCCACCCAGCGGGACCAAGAGACCCAGTACTTC. As protein: CATQRDQETQYF.

V gene TRBV7-9 combines with J gene TRBJ2-3; D possibly corresponds to TRBD2 (6 bases). The V and J ends lost 2 bases and 3 bases respectively, with 9 bases between them. The CDR3 has 14 residues. Germline V CDR1 and CDR2: SEHNR, FQNEAQ (reference sequence). CDR3 protein: CASSLRGITDTQYF. CDR3 in DNA: TGTGCCAGCAGCTTACGGGGGATTACAGATACGCAGTATTTT.

CDR3 protein: CASSIDTGGNTEAFF. The CDR3 DNA sequence: TGTGCCAGTAGTATAGATACCGGGGGGAACACTGAAGCTTTCTTT. The gene calls are TRBV19 and TRBJ1-1, with D perhaps matching TRBD1 (5 bases). Germline CDR1 is LNHDA and CDR2 is SQIVND (reference sequence). Trimming shortened V by 0 bases and J by 1 base, and 9 bases separated the two germline ends. This CDR3 has 15 amino acids.

The rearrangement uses TRBV6-2 or TRBV6-3 and TRBJ1-2; 8 nucleotides agree with TRBD1. Germline V gene lookup returns CDR1 MNHEY and CDR2 SVGEGT. With V trimmed by 6 bases and J by 8 bases, 8 bases remained unmatched. The CDR3 contains 13 residues. The CDR3 loop is CASSPGQGFGYTF. CDR3 bases: TGTGCCAGCAGCCCCGGACAGGGCTTCGGCTACACCTTC.

The rearrangement links TRBV1 to TRBJ2-1; the D call TRBD2 from the table was never checked on the DNA. TRBV1 is shown as a pseudogene. CDR3 length: 16 amino acids. CDR3 sequence reads: CTSSQDKTSGSGEQFF. In nucleotides, the CDR3 is TGCACCAGCAGCCAAGATAAGACTAGCGGGAGCGGTGAGCAGTTCTTC.

The chain is built from TRBV11-3 and TRBJ2-3; D ambiguous. Trimming stripped 1 base from V and 3 bases from J, with 8 bases between. There are 14 residues in the CDR3. The germline CDR1 and CDR2 sequences are SGHNT and YENEEA. DNA for the CDR3: TGTGCCAGCAGCTTAGGTAGTGGTACAGATACGCAGTATTTT. Translated: CASSLGSGTDTQYF. The full variable domain, with the rest looked up from reference TRBV11-3 and TRBJ2-3, is EAGVVQSPRYKIIEKKQPVAFWCNPISGHNTLYWYLQNLGQGPELLIRYENEEAVDDSQLPKDRFSAERLKGVDSTLKIQPAELGDSAVYLCASSLGSGTDTQYFGPGTRLTVL.

The chain links TRBV27 to TRBJ1-5; D gene unclear. With 3 bases removed from V and 6 bases from J, the gap between germline ends came to 15 bases. Germline CDR1 is MNHEY and CDR2 is SMNVEV (reference sequence). This CDR3 is 15 amino acids long. CDR3 sequence: CASSFGSGDAQPQHF. The CDR3, as DNA: TGTGCCAGCAGTTTTGGGTCAGGTGACGCTCAGCCCCAGCATTTT.

This sequence joins TRBV5-1 and TRBJ2-1; D unclear. Germline values: CDR1 SGHRS, CDR2 YFSETQ. V shed 0 bases and J shed 0 bases, with 13 bases lying between them. The CDR3 totals 17 residues. CDR3 bases: TGCGCCAGCAGCTTGGCCGTGGGGTCGGGCTCCTACAATGAGCAGTTCTTC. This gives the protein CASSLAVGSGSYNEQFF.

The chain carries TRBV6-2 or TRBV6-3 and TRBJ2-7; tentative D call: TRBD2 (6 bases). Trimming cost V 6 bases and J 2 bases, with 20 bases left between them. Germline loops: CDR1 MNHEY, CDR2 SVGEGT. This CDR3 spans 16 amino acids. The CDR3 DNA sequence: TGTGCCAGCAGCCAGGCCGGGATAGCGGCCACCTACGAGCAGTACTTC. Protein product: CASSQAGIAATYEQYF.

The chain uses TRBV7-2 and TRBJ1-2; 7 positions match TRBD1. This CDR3 has 19 residues. J gave up 2 bases and V 5 bases, and 20 bases lay outside the gene matches. The germline gives CDR1 SGHTA, CDR2 FQGNSA. CDR3 residues: CASSKLLYRGGTANYGYTF. Written as DNA, the CDR3 is TGTGCCAGCAGCAAACTACTGTACAGGGGAGGTACCGCAAACTATGGCTACACCTTC. The variable domain in full, completed from reference TRBV7-2 and TRBJ1-2, reads GAGVSQSPSNKVTEKGKDVELRCDPISGHTALYWYRQSLGQGLEFLIYFQGNSAPDKSGLPSDRFSAERTGGSVSTLTIQRTQQEDSAVYLCASSKLLYRGGTANYGYTFGSGTRLTVV.

This clone has just one count. The gene calls are TRBV29-1 and TRBJ2-1, with D possibly called TRBD1 or TRBD2 (5 bases each). Between the trimmed V and J ends, which lost 6 bases and 6 bases, there was a span of 18 bases. Germline CDR1 and CDR2: SQVTM and ANQGSEA. The CDR3 runs 14 residues. CDR3 nucleotides: TGCAGCGTGGTCTGGGGGAGATCCCCCAATGAGCAGTTCTTC. It translates to CSVVWGRSPNEQFF.

The V call is TRBV28, the J call TRBJ1-2; 10 positions match TRBD1. The V gene's germline CDR1 is MDHEN and CDR2 SYDVKM. The CDR3 runs to 14 residues. Unmatched junction bases numbered 4, after V lost 2 bases and J lost 7 bases. CDR3 coding DNA: TGTGCCAGCAGTTTAGGGACAGGGGCAGGTGGCTACACCTTC. Its protein is CASSLGTGAGGYTF.